This T cell receptor beta chain was retrieved from a study of OX40 agonist ivuxolimab in advanced cancers. This CDR3 spans 15 amino acids. Trimming shortened V by 6 bases and J by 0 bases, and 12 bases separated the two germline ends. Looked up from germline, CDR1 is LNHDA and CDR2 is SQIVND (reference sequence). Only in-frame clones appear in the TCRdb table, and some are missing; sequencing was by immunoSEQ multiplex PCR. The sample includes about 64,000 clones, about nine tenths of them seen just once. The clonotype was recovered from an adult with an advanced solid tumor such as melanoma, head and neck, liver or kidney cancer. The input for sequencing was CD4+ or CD8+ T cells sorted from blood, taken in a trial of the OX40 agonist ivuxolimab. V is TRBV19 and J is TRBJ1-5; D remains unclear. CDR3 DNA sequence: TGTGCCAGTAGAAGCCGTCGGGATAGCAATCAGCCCCAGCATTTT. Translated, it gives CASRSRRDSNQPQHF. Complete variable domain (other parts from reference TRBV19 and TRBJ1-5): DGGITQSPKYLFRKEGQNVTLSCEQNLNHDAMYWYRQDPGQGLRLIYYSQIVNDFQKGDIAEGYSVSREKKESFPLTVTSAQKNPTAFYLCASRSRRDSNQPQHFGDGTRLSIL.